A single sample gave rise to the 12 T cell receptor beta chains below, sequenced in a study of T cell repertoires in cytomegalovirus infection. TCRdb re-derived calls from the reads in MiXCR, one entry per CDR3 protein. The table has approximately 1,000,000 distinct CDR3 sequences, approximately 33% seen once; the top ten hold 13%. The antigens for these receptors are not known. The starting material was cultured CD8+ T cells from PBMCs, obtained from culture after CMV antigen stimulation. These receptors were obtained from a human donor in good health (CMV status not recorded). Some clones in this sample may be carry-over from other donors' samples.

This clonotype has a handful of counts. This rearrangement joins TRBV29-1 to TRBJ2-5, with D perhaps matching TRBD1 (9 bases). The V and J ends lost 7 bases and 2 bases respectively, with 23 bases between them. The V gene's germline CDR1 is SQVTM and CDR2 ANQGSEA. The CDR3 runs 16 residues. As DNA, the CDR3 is TGCAGCGCTCCCAGGGCGGGGGGACAGGGACAAGAGACCCAGTACTTC. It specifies CSAPRAGGQGQETQYF.

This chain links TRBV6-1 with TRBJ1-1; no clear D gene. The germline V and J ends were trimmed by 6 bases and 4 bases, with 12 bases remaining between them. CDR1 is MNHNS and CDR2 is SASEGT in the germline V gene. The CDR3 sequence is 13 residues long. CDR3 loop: CASSLPLFTEAFF. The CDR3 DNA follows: TGTGCCAGCAGCCTACCACTCTTCACTGAAGCTTTCTTT.

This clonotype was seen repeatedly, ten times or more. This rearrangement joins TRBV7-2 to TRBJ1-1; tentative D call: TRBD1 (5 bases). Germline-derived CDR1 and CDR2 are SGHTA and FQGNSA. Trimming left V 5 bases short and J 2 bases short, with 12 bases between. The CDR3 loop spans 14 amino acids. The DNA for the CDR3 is TGTGCCAGCAGCGCGACGGGGCTCAACACTGAAGCTTTCTTT. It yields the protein CASSATGLNTEAFF.

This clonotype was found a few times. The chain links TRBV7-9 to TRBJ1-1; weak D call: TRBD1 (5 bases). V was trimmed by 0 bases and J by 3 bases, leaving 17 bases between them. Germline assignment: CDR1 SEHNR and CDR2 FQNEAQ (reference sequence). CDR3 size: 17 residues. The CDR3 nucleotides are TGTGCCAGCAGCTTAGCACCCCCAGCAGGGTTAGACACTGAAGCTTTCTTT. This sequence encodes CASSLAPPAGLDTEAFF.

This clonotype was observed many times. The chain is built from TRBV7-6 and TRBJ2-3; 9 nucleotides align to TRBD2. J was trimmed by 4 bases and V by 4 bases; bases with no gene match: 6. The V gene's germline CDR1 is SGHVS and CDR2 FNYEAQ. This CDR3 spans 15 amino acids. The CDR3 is CASSSRGGGADTQYF. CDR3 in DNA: TGTGCCAGCAGCTCGCGGGGGGGCGGGGCAGATACGCAGTATTTT.

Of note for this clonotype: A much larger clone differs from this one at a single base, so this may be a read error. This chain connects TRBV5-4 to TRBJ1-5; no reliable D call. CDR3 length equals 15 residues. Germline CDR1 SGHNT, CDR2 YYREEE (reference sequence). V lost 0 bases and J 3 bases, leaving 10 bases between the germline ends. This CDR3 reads CASSLDMDDNQPQHF. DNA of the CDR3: TGTGCCAGCAGCTTGGACATGGATGACAATCAGCCCCAGCATTTT. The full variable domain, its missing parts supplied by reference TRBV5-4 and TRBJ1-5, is ETGVTQSPTHLIKTRGQQVTLRCSSQSGHNTVSWYQQALGQGPQFIFQYYREEENGRGNFPPRFSGLQFPNYSSELNVNALELDDSALYLCASSLDMDDNQPQHFGDGTRLSIL.

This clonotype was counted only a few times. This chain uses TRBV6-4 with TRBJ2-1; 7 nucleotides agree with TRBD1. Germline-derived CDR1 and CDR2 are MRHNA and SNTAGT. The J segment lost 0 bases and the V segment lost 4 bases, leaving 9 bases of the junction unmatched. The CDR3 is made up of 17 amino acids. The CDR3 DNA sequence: TGTGCCAGCAGTGTCCTTTGGACAGGCAGCTCCTACAATGAGCAGTTCTTC. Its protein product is CASSVLWTGSSYNEQFF.

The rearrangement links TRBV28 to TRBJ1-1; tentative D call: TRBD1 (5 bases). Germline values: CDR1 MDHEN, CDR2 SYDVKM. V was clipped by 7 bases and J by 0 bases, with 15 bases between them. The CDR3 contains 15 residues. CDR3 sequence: CASIPLWGVNTEAFF. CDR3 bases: TGTGCCAGCATCCCTCTTTGGGGGGTGAACACTGAAGCTTTCTTT.

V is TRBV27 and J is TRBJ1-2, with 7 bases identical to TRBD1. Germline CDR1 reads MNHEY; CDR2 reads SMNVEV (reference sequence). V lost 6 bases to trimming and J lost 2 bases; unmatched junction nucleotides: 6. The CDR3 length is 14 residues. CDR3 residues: CASRLQGPNYGYTF. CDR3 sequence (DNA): TGTGCCAGCAGATTACAGGGGCCCAACTATGGCTACACCTTC.

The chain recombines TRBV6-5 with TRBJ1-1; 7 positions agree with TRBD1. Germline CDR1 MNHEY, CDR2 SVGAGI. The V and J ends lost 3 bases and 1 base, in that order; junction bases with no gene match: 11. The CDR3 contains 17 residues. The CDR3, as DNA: TGTGCCAGCAGTTATATCAGGGGGTCCTCATCGAACACTGAAGCTTTCTTT. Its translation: CASSYIRGSSSNTEAFF.

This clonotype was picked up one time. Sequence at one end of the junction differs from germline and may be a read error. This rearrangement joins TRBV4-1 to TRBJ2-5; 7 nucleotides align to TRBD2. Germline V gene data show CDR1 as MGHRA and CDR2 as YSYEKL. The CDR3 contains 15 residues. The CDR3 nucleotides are TGCGCCAGCAGCCAAGAGGGAGGGGCACAAGAGACCCGGTACTTC. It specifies CASSQEGGAQETRYF.

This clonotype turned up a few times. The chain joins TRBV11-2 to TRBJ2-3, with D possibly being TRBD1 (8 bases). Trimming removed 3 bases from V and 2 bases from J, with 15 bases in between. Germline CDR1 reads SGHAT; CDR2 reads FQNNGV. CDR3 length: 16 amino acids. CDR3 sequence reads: CASSFRQGRVTDTQYF. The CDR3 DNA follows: TGTGCCAGCAGCTTCAGACAGGGGAGGGTCACAGATACGCAGTATTTT.